This is a list of T cell receptor beta chains from one sample in a study of lymphopenia after photon versus proton radiotherapy. Sequenced by immunoSEQ multiplex PCR; TCRdb stores in-frame clones only, minus some. The sample comprises approximately 12,000 clones, 88% of which are singletons, and around 3.3% rests with the top ten. The sample here was peripheral blood, taken from a patient treated with photon-based radiotherapy. These receptors all stem from a man between 60 and 75 years old with pancreatic cancer. CDR3s include the opening cysteine and the closing phenylalanine or tryptophan. The order of the fields is clone size, CDR3 length, V gene, J gene, D gene, CDR3 protein, CDR3 DNA. D genes are given only for firm matches. Some rows mark clone size as missing; the rest say once, few, many or name a class of expanded clone.

.	16	TRBV5-4	TRBJ2-3	TRBD2	CASSAASGVNTDTQYF	TGTGCCAGCAGCGCAGCTAGCGGGGTTAACACAGATACGCAGTATTTT
.	11	TRBV5-1	TRBJ2-7	.	CASSLDGEQYF	TGCGCCAGCAGCTTGGATGGCGAGCAGTACTTC
.	13	TRBV7-7	TRBJ2-1	.	CASSPGPYNEQFF	TGTGCCAGCAGCCCGGGACCGTACAATGAGCAGTTCTTC
.	15	TRBV4-1	TRBJ2-3	.	CASSQVRGGTDTQYF	TGCGCCAGCAGCCAAGTGCGAGGGGGCACAGATACGCAGTATTTT
.	16	TRBV18	TRBJ1-4	.	CASSPRNWAATEKLFF	TGTGCCAGCTCACCACGGAATTGGGCAGCTACCGAAAAACTGTTTTTT
once	12	TRBV19	TRBJ1-2	.	CASGGQVYGYTF	TGTGCCAGTGGGGGGCAAGTCTATGGCTACACCTTC
.	14	TRBV4-2	TRBJ1-1	.	CASSQGRVNTEAFF	TGTGCCAGCAGCCAAGGTAGAGTGAACACTGAAGCTTTCTTT
.	15	TRBV11-2	TRBJ2-2	.	CASSLLTGVARELFF	TGTGCCAGCAGCTTATTGACCGGGGTGGCCAGGGAGCTGTTTTTT
.	15	TRBV5-4	TRBJ1-1	.	CASSLGGTLNTEAFF	TGTGCCAGCAGCTTGGGGGGGACACTGAACACTGAAGCTTTCTTT
.	13	TRBV6-5	TRBJ1-6	.	CASSSQGNSPLHF	TGTGCCAGCAGTTCCCAGGGAAATTCACCCCTCCACTTT
once	15	TRBV14	TRBJ2-7	TRBD1	CASSRPGQESYEQYF	TGTGCCAGCAGCCGCCCGGGACAGGAGTCCTACGAGCAGTACTTC
.	14	TRBV2	TRBJ1-4	.	CASRESFANEKLFF	TGTGCCAGCAGGGAAAGCTTTGCTAATGAAAAACTGTTTTTT
.	20	TRBV11-3	TRBJ1-2	.	CASRLRSRGLFGQKVYGYTF	TGTGCCAGCAGACTTAGATCTCGGGGGCTATTTGGACAGAAGGTCTATGGCTACACCTTC
.	14	TRBV7-2	TRBJ2-7	TRBD1	CASSLDGTGLEQYF	TGTGCCAGCAGCTTAGACGGGACAGGCCTCGAGCAGTACTTC
.	13	TRBV7-9	TRBJ1-2	.	CASSLEVGYGYTF	TGTGCCAGCAGCTTAGAGGTTGGCTATGGCTACACCTTC
.	11	TRBV20-1	TRBJ1-2	.	CSAFVPGGYTF	TGCAGTGCTTTTGTCCCTGGGGGCTACACCTTC
.	15	TRBV5-1	TRBJ2-2	TRBD1	CASSPWTGFTGELFF	TGCGCCAGCAGCCCATGGACAGGGTTCACCGGGGAGCTGTTTTTT
.	15	TRBV11-2	TRBJ2-3	.	CASSWTQQGIDTQYF	TGTGCCAGCAGCTGGACCCAACAGGGCATAGATACGCAGTATTTT
.	16	TRBV7-8	TRBJ2-1	.	CASNPFRFSSYNEQFF	TGTGCCAGCAACCCTTTTCGGTTTAGCTCCTACAATGAGCAGTTCTTC
.	13	TRBV18	TRBJ1-6	.	CASSPGQNSPLHF	TGTGCCAGCTCACCAGGACAGAATTCACCCCTCCACTTT
.	14	TRBV5-1	TRBJ2-5	.	CASSFYGTQETQYF	TGCGCCAGCAGCTTCTACGGGACACAAGAGACCCAGTACTTC
.	14	TRBV19	TRBJ1-3	.	CASSTWGSENTIYF	TGTGCCAGTAGTACATGGGGTTCAGAAAACACCATATATTTT
.	15	TRBV4-1	TRBJ2-5	.	CASSHRRVLQETQYF	TGCGCCAGCAGCCACCGCCGGGTTCTCCAAGAGACCCAGTACTTC
.	14	TRBV5-1	TRBJ1-2	.	CASSSGTGNYGYTF	TGCGCCAGCAGCTCCGGGACGGGTAACTATGGCTACACCTTC
.	15	TRBV7-8	TRBJ2-1	.	CASRVIGLEHNEQFF	TGTGCCAGCAGGGTTATCGGGCTAGAACACAATGAGCAGTTCTTC
.	15	TRBV9	TRBJ1-1	TRBD1	CASSPQTGVNTEAFF	TGTGCCAGCAGCCCCCAGACAGGGGTGAACACTGAAGCTTTCTTT
.	15	TRBV7-3	TRBJ2-2	.	CASSLRGLNTGELFF	TGTGCCAGCAGCTTACGGGGGCTGAACACCGGGGAGCTGTTTTTT
.	14	TRBV5-8	TRBJ1-2	TRBD1	CASSLGQGLGGYTF	TGTGCCAGCAGCTTGGGACAGGGGTTAGGTGGCTACACCTTC
.	16	TRBV25-1	TRBJ1-3	TRBD1	CASSDATGASGNTIYF	TGTGCCAGCAGTGATGCCACAGGGGCCTCTGGAAACACCATATATTTT
.	14	TRBV9	TRBJ1-1	.	CASSVEGGRPEAFF	TGTGCCAGCAGCGTAGAGGGGGGGAGGCCTGAAGCTTTCTTT
.	15	TRBV5-1	TRBJ2-5	.	CASSLVPGSEETQYF	TGCGCCAGCAGCTTGGTTCCAGGGTCTGAAGAGACCCAGTACTTC
.	14	TRBV6-6	TRBJ1-1	.	CASSAALWSTEAFF	TGTGCCAGCAGTGCGGCCCTTTGGAGCACTGAAGCTTTCTTT
.	12	TRBV6-5	TRBJ1-1	.	CASSYWYTEAFF	TGTGCCAGCAGTTACTGGTACACTGAAGCTTTCTTT
.	19	TRBV4-2	TRBJ2-3	TRBD2	CASSQKRLAGGRSTDTQYF	TGTGCCAGCAGCCAAAAGAGACTAGCGGGGGGGCGGAGTACAGATACGCAGTATTTT
.	16	TRBV7-6	TRBJ2-2	TRBD1	CASSPSWDRESGELFF	TGTGCCAGCAGCCCAAGTTGGGACAGGGAGAGCGGGGAGCTGTTTTTT
.	16	TRBV15	TRBJ2-1	TRBD2	CATSRGSGGEYNEQFF	TGTGCCACCAGCAGAGGGAGCGGGGGGGAATACAATGAGCAGTTCTTC
.	14	TRBV5-4	TRBJ2-5	TRBD2	CARSSRGWEETQYF	TGTGCCAGAAGCTCGCGGGGGTGGGAAGAGACCCAGTACTTC
.	13	TRBV5-1	TRBJ2-3	.	CASSLEGTDTQYF	TGCGCCAGCAGCTTGGAAGGGACAGATACGCAGTATTTT
.	13	TRBV7-3	TRBJ2-7	.	CASSLNTGNEQYF	TGTGCCAGCAGCTTGAATACAGGGAACGAGCAGTACTTC
.	15	TRBV2	TRBJ2-1	.	CASSVEGATYNEQFF	TGTGCCAGCAGTGTGGAGGGGGCCACCTACAATGAGCAGTTCTTC
.	18	TRBV7-2	TRBJ2-2	TRBD1	CASSLVARGPVGGGELFF	TGTGCCAGCAGCTTAGTCGCCAGGGGGCCCGTCGGTGGCGGGGAGCTGTTTTTT
.	14	TRBV10-2	TRBJ1-1	TRBD1	CASSEPAGGLGAFF	TGCGCCAGCAGTGAGCCTGCAGGGGGCTTAGGTGCTTTCTTT
once	14	TRBV5-1	TRBJ1-2	.	CASSLESTNYGYTF	TGCGCCAGCAGCTTGGAATCCACTAACTATGGCTACACCTTC
once	13	TRBV2	TRBJ1-1	.	CASSRQVNTEAFF	TGTGCCAGCAGCCGACAAGTGAACACTGAAGCTTTCTTT
.	17	TRBV5-1	TRBJ1-6	.	CASSPTLGKSYNSPLHF	TGCGCCAGCAGCCCTACCCTGGGTAAATCCTATAATTCACCCCTCCACTTT
.	14	TRBV2	TRBJ2-1	.	CASRKDSQRNEQFF	TGTGCCAGCAGAAAGGACAGTCAGAGGAATGAGCAGTTCTTC
few	17	TRBV4-1	TRBJ1-1	.	CASSPYPMGRLNTEAFF	TGCGCCAGCAGCCCCTACCCGATGGGCCGACTGAACACTGAAGCTTTCTTT
.	17	TRBV2	TRBJ2-3	TRBD2	CASSQVGLADLTDTQYF	TGTGCCAGCAGTCAAGTCGGACTAGCGGACCTCACAGATACGCAGTATTTT
.	14	TRBV6-6	TRBJ1-2	.	CASSPRGGTYGYTF	TGTGCCAGCAGTCCGCGGGGGGGGACGTATGGCTACACCTTC
once	13	TRBV19	TRBJ2-5	.	CASSIIGRGTQYF	TGTGCCAGTAGTATTATCGGCCGGGGGACCCAGTACTTC